This T cell receptor (beta chain) derives from a study of regulatory T cells in long-lasting Graves disease. At least ten counts were recorded for this clonotype. Its antigen is unidentified. Libraries of TCR beta came from iRepertoire HTBI primers plus Arm-PCR of CDR3 regions. TCRdb reprocessed the multiplex PCR reads via MiXCR and lists one record per CDR3 protein. This table has 400,000 to 500,000 distinct CDR3 sequences, approximately 15% appearing once. Noted time point: newly diagnosed GD, antithyroid drugs for less than 3 months. Scientists built the TCR library using RNA that was extracted from PBMCs. Broader study findings: Compared with new cases, persistent Graves' patients showed reduced TCR diversity.

V was clipped by 5 bases and J by 0 bases; unmatched bases: 7. CDR1 and CDR2 from the germline V gene are MNHEY and SVGEGT. The CDR3 contains 17 residues. This same sample was also taken into another study, of T cells in Graves' hyperthyroidism and ophthalmopathy.

The rearrangement uses TRBV6-2 or TRBV6-3 and TRBJ1-6; 7 bases map to TRBD1. The TCR comes from a woman between 45 and 60 years old with Graves disease. Sample: peripheral blood mononuclear cells (PBMCs), taken at new diagnosis, from a patient treated with antithyroid drugs. The CDR3 DNA is TGTGCCAGCAGTCGGACAGGACCGAGCTCCTATAATTCACCCCTCCACTTT. Encoded protein: CASSRTGPSSYNSPLHF.